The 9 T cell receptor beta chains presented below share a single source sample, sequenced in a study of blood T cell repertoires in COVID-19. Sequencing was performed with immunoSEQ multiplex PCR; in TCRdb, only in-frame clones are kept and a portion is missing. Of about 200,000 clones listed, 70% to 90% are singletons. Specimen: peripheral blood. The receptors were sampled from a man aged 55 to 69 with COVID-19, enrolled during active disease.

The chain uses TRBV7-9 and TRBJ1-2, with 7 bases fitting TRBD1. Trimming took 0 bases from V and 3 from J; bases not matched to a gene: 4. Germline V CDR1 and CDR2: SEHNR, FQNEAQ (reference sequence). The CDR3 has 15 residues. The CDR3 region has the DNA TGTGCCAGCAGCTTAGCCACAGACAGGGACTATGGCTACACCTTC. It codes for CASSLATDRDYGYTF. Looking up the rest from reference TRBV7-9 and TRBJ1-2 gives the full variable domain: DTGVSQNPRHKITKRGQNVTFRCDPISEHNRLYWYRQTLGQGPEFLTYFQNEAQLEKSRLLSDRFSAERPKGSFSTLEIQRTEQGDSAMYLCASSLATDRDYGYTFGSGTRLTVV.

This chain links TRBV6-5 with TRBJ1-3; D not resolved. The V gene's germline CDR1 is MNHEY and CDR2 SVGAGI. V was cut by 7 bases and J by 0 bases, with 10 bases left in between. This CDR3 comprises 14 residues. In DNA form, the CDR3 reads TGTGCCAGCAAGGACGGAGGCTCTGGAAACACCATATATTTT. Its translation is CASKDGGSGNTIYF.

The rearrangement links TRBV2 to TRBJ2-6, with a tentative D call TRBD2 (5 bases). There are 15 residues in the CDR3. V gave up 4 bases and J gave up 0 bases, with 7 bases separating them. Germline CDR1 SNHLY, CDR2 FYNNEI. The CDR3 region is CASSAGFSGANVLTF. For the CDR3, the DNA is TGTGCCAGCAGTGCGGGATTCTCTGGGGCCAACGTCCTGACTTTC. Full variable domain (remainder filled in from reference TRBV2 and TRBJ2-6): EPEVTQTPSHQVTQMGQEVILRCVPISNHLYFYWYRQILGQKVEFLVSFYNNEISEKSEIFDDQFSVERPDGSNFTLKIRSTKLEDSAMYFCASSAGFSGANVLTFGAGSRLTVL.

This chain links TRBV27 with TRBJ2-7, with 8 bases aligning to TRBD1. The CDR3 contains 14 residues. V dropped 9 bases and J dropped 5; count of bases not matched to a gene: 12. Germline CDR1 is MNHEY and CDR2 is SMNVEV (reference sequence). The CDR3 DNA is TGTGCCAGGTTCAGGAGACAGGGGTTCCACGAGCAGTACTTC. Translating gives CARFRRQGFHEQYF.

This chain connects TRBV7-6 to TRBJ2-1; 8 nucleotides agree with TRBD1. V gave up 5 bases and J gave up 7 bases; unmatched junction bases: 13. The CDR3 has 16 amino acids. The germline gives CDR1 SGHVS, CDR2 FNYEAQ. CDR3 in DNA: TGTGCCAGCAGCCAAACCGGGACAGGTAACCTAAATGAGCAGTTCTTC. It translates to CASSQTGTGNLNEQFF.

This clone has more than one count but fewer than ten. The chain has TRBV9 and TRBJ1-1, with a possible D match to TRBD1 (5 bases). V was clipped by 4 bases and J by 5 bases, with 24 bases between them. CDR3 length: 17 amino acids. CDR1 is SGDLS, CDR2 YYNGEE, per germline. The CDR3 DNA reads TGTGCCAGCAGCTCACCGCTCGGGGGGGGTAGGGCGACTGAAGCTTTCTTT. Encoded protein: CASSSPLGGGRATEAFF.

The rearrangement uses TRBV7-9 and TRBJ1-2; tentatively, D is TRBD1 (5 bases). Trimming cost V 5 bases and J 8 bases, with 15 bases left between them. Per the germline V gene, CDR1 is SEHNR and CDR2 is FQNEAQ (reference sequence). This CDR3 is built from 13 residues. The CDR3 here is CASSIPRGGGYTF. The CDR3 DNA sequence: TGTGCCAGCAGCATACCGAGGGGAGGCGGCTACACCTTC. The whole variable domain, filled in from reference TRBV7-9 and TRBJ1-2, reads DTGVSQNPRHKITKRGQNVTFRCDPISEHNRLYWYRQTLGQGPEFLTYFQNEAQLEKSRLLSDRFSAERPKGSFSTLEIQRTEQGDSAMYLCASSIPRGGGYTFGSGTRLTVV.

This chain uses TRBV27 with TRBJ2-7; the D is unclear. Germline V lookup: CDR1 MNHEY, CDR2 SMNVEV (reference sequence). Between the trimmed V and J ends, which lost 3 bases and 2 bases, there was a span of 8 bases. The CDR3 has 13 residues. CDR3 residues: CASSLGRTYEQYF. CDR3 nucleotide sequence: TGTGCCAGCAGTTTGGGCAGGACCTACGAGCAGTACTTC.

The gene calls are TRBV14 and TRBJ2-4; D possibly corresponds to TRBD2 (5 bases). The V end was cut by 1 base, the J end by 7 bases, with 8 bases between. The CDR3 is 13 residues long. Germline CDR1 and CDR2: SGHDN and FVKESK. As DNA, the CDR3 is TGTGCCAGCAGCCAAGTTGGCGGGAACATTCAGTACTTC. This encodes CASSQVGGNIQYF. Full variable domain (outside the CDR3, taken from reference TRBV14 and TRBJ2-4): EAGVTQFPSHSVIEKGQTVTLRCDPISGHDNLYWYRRVMGKEIKFLLHFVKESKQDESGMPNNRFLAERTGGTYSTLKVQPAELEDSGVYFCASSQVGGNIQYFGAGTRLSVL.